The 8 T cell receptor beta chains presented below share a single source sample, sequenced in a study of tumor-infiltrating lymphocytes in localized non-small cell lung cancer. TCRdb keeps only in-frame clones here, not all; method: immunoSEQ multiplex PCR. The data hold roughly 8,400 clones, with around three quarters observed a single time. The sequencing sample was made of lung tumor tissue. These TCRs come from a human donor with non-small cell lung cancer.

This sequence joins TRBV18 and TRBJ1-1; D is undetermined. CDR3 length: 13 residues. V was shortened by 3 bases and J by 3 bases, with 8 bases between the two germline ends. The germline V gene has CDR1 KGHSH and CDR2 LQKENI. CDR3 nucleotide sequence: TGTGCCAGCTCACCCATAGAGGACACTGAAGCTTTCTTT. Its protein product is CASSPIEDTEAFF.

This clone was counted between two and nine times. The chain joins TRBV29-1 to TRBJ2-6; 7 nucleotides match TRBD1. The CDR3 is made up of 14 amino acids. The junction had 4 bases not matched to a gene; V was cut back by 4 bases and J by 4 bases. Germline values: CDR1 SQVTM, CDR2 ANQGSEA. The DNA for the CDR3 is TGCAGCGTTGCACAGGGGCAAGGGGCCAACGTCCTGACTTTC. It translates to CSVAQGQGANVLTF. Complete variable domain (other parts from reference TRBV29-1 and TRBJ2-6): SAVISQKPSRDICQRGTSLTIQCQVDSQVTMMFWYRQQPGQSLTLIATANQGSEATYESGFVIDKFPISRPNLTFSTLTVSNMSPEDSSIYLCSVAQGQGANVLTFGAGSRLTVL.

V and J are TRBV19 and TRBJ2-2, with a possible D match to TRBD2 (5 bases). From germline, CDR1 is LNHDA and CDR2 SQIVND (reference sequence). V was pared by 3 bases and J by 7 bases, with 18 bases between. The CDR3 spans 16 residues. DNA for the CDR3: TGTGCCAGTAGTATCAAGAGAGGGCAAGGTGTCGGGGAGCTGTTTTTT. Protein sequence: CASSIKRGQGVGELFF. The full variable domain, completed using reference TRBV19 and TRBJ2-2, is DGGITQSPKYLFRKEGQNVTLSCEQNLNHDAMYWYRQDPGQGLRLIYYSQIVNDFQKGDIAEGYSVSREKKESFPLTVTSAQKNPTAFYLCASSIKRGQGVGELFFGEGSRLTVL.

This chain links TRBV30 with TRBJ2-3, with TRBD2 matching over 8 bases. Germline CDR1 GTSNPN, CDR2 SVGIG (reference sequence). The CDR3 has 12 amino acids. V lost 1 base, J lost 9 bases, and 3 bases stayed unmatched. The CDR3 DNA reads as TGTGCCTGGAGTGAGGGGACTAGGACGCAGTATTTT. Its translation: CAWSEGTRTQYF.

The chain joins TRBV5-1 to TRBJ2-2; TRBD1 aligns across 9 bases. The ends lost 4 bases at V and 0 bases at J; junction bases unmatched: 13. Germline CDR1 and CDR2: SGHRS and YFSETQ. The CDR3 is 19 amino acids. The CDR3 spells CASSPGTGRGRANTGELFF. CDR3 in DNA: TGCGCCAGCAGCCCCGGGACAGGGCGAGGGAGGGCGAACACCGGGGAGCTGTTTTTT.

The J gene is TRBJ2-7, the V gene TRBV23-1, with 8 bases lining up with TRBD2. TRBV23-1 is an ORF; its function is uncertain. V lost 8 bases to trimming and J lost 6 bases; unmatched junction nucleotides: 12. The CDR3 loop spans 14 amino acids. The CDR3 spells CASFQLAAPSEQYF. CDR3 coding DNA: TGCGCCAGCTTCCAACTAGCGGCACCTAGCGAGCAGTACTTC.

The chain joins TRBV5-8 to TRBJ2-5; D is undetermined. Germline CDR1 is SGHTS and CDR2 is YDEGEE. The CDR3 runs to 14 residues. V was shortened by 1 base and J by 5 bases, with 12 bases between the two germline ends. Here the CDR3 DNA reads TGTGCCAGCAGCTTGCGTACACTTCGGGAGACCCAGTACTTC. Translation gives CASSLRTLRETQYF.

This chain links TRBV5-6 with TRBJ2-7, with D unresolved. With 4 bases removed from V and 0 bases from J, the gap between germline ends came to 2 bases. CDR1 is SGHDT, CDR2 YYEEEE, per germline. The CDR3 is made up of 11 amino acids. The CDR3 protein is CASSHSYEQYF. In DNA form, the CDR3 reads TGTGCCAGCAGCCACTCCTACGAGCAGTACTTC.